A selection of T cell receptor beta chains follows, all from one sample in a study of blood T cells in healthy people across ages. TCRdb fed the 5' RACE reads into MiXCR, producing one record per CDR3 protein. This table holds about 760,000 distinct CDR3 sequences, more than 20% found once. The same specimen was also included in a second study, on T cells of mothers and their children.

Material for sequencing was blood. The receptors were sampled from a boy between 10 and 17 years old in good health. The CDR3 runs from the conserved cysteine through the conserved F or W. A D gene is named only where the DNA matches it firmly.

J gene | V gene | D gene | CDR3 protein
TRBJ2-5 | TRBV11-1 | TRBD2 | CASSSAGLAGGGETQYF
TRBJ2-5 | TRBV6-2/TRBV6-3 | TRBD2 | CASRTSGNGAQYF
TRBJ2-7 | TRBV18 | TRBD1 | CASSPSGTVLEYF
NA | TRBV7-9 | NA | CASSLGYSAYEQYF
NA | TRBV5-1 | TRBD1 | CASSFDRDSYEQYF
NA | TRBV5-4 | NA | CASSSGLSNYEQYF
TRBJ1-1 | TRBV29-1 | NA | CSSRRGMNTEAFF
TRBJ2-2 | TRBV2 | TRBD1 | CASSRTGNPGELFF
TRBJ2-1 | TRBV25-1 | TRBD2 | CASSDASGGNEQFF
TRBJ2-5 | TRBV7-9 | NA | CASSLGQRLVETQYF
TRBJ2-1 | TRBV27 | NA | CASSFLLVGDHEQFF
TRBJ2-1 | TRBV7-2 | NA | CASSLVGHWPNEQFF
TRBJ1-1 | TRBV4-1 | NA | CASSYSTPFEAFF
NA | TRBV29-1 | TRBD1 | CSAEMGQGSSEQYF
TRBJ1-2 | TRBV27 | NA | CASSLQFANYGYTF
TRBJ2-1 | TRBV20-1 | NA | CSAPGLSYNEQFF
TRBJ1-6 | TRBV20-1 | NA | CSAREGRSSYNSPLHF
NA | TRBV29-1 | NA | CSATDRASYEQYF
TRBJ1-5 | TRBV5-1 | TRBD1 | CASSLGDREVLGNQPQHF
TRBJ1-1 | TRBV7-2 | NA | CASSPRGGQFTEAFF
TRBJ2-7 | TRBV6-5 | TRBD2 | CASSSTSRTYEQYF
TRBJ2-3 | TRBV9 | TRBD2 | CASSVDPQRGRAGDTQYF
TRBJ2-7 | TRBV6-1 | TRBD2 | CAKRREGTYEQYF
TRBJ2-7 | TRBV13 | NA | CASSAIADYEQYF
TRBJ2-7 | TRBV20-1 | NA | CSARDEEGTSTYEQYF
TRBJ1-2 | TRBV29-1 | NA | CSVGWCYTF
TRBJ2-7 | TRBV9 | NA | CASSVVPTGSSSEQYF
TRBJ1-1 | TRBV3-1 | NA | CASSQGGQNTEAFF
TRBJ2-1 | TRBV4-2 | TRBD2 | CASSQDGLAGSQKSYNEQFF